This TCR beta chain appears in the sequencing data of a study of blood T cell repertoires in COVID-19. Study background: The United States, Italy and Spain supplied acute and convalescent COVID-19 samples. T cells, B-cell-depleted T cells, or PBMCs supplied cDNA or gDNA.

V lost 4 bases to trimming and J lost 0 bases; unmatched junction nucleotides: 4. CDR1 and CDR2 from the germline V gene are LGHDT and YNNKEL (reference sequence). CDR3 length equals 17 residues. Authors' analysis steps: Amplification of reference gene primers was used by the study to estimate nucleated cell counts. Method: immunoSEQ multiplex PCR; TCRdb's copy keeps in-frame clones and lacks some. The DNA gave D and trimming, while V, J and clone size come from that table. Of about 69,000 clones in the sample, roughly 90% were seen once. This rearrangement joins TRBV3-1 (or the pseudogene TRBV3-2) to TRBJ1-3; 12 positions match TRBD1. Sequenced sample: peripheral blood. The sequence derives from a man aged 50-59 years with acute or convalescent COVID-19. CDR3 sequence: CASSRGQGASSGNTIYF. The CDR3 bases are TGTGCCAGCAGCCGGGGACAGGGGGCTTCCTCTGGAAACACCATATATTTT.